Below, one TCR beta chain is given with its context. The method was immunoSEQ multiplex PCR; TCRdb's version includes in-frame clones alone and lacks a portion of them. The table records roughly 660,000 clones, roughly 90% of them present only once. The data are from a study of shared T cell receptors in the human thymus. Germline lookup yields CDR1 MRHNA and CDR2 SNTAGT. The CDR3 loop spans 15 amino acids. V lost 0 bases and J lost 4, with 11 bases in between. The same data also went into a second study, on human thymus T cells. As reported in that work: The sample donors, healthy Finnish infants, were having corrective surgery for congenital heart defects. The thymus tissue came from resections taken during corrective heart surgery. In thymic and blood repertoires alike, V and J usage looked biased. Related research described strongly overlapping thymic repertoires in unrelated people.

The TCR originated in a boy less than two years old with a congenital heart defect. Sequencing used thymocytes. The chain carries TRBV6-4 and TRBJ2-3; tentatively, D is TRBD2 (5 bases). CDR3 amino acids: CASSDSGGGSDTQYF. DNA of the CDR3: TGTGCCAGCAGTGACTCGGGCGGAGGCTCAGATACGCAGTATTTT.